The table lists the clone carrying this T cell receptor beta chain with many counts. The antigen is unknown. A single record per CDR3 protein comes from TCRdb applying MiXCR to the 5' RACE reads. The profile shows about 15,000 distinct CDR3 sequences, approximately 2% of them singletons. CDR3 length: 15 amino acids. With 6 bases clipped from V and 1 base from J, the junction kept 5 bases outside the gene matches. These data originate in a study of beta chain bispecific antibodies for T cell cancers. Study information: Healthy donor T cells cocultured with leukemia lines and bispecific antibodies. Jurkat cells expressed TRBV12-3; HPB-ALL cells expressed TRBV5-5.

Expansion lasted two to four days, with either anti-CD3 antibody OKT3 or CD3/CD28 beads. Expanded T cells grew in IL-2 (approximately 110 IU/ml) plus IL-7 (approximately 5 ng/ml). Cocultures held about 5 x 10^4 normal T cells, about 5 x 10^4 targets, and bispecific antibody. Overall study results and limits: Normal T cells contributed less of the targeted TRBV signal than the leukemia cells did.

This sequence originates from a human donor in good health. Some clones in this sample may be carry-over from other donors' samples. V usage is TRBV12-3 or TRBV12-4 and J usage is TRBJ2-5, with 10 positions matching TRBD2. The source material was healthy donor T cells cultured with leukemia cells. The CDR3 DNA sequence: TGTGCCAGCAGCTCTAGCGGGGGCTTCCAAGAGACCCAGTACTTC. It is translated as CASSSSGGFQETQYF.